The 5 T cell receptor beta chains listed next were all sequenced from one sample in a study of neurological immune-mediated disorders (dated by TCRdb to between 2018 and 2020). The library was obtained by 5' RACE. These reads were obtained on an Illumina HiSeq 2500. Clones were called with MiXCR by TCRdb after fastp trimmed the public reads at Q25, and only in-frame beta chains were retained. CDR3 protein sequences are deduplicated, and each keeps its most common genes and DNA. For this sample the table gives about 16,000 distinct CDR3 sequences, of which about a fifth were detected only once. Clones ranked in the top ten supply approximately 22% of the sample. Sequencing used PBMCs. The receptors derive from a man in his fifties or sixties in good health.

This clonotype was seen repeatedly, ten times or more. The rearrangement uses TRBV20-1 and TRBJ2-3; 9 bases fit TRBD2. Germline V gene lookup returns CDR1 DFQATT and CDR2 SNEGSKA (reference sequence). Trimming removed 5 bases from V and 5 bases from J; junction bases left unmatched: 5. The CDR3 length is 13 residues. In DNA form, the CDR3 reads TGCAGTGCTGGAGCGGGAGGAATAGATACGCAGTATTTT. This gives the protein CSAGAGGIDTQYF.

This clonotype was recorded many times. This rearrangement joins TRBV20-1 to TRBJ2-7; 8 positions match TRBD2. CDR1 is DFQATT and CDR2 is SNEGSKA in the germline V gene (reference sequence). The CDR3 is 13 amino acids. J was trimmed by 3 bases and V by 6 bases; bases with no gene match: 7. CDR3 in DNA: TGCAGTGCGTTAGCGGGATTAGGCTACGAGCAGTACTTC. Translating it yields CSALAGLGYEQYF.

In its sample, this clonotype is medium-sized (0.01 to 0.1%). V is TRBV5-1 and J is TRBJ2-5, with D possibly TRBD1 on 7 matching bases. V dropped 4 bases and J dropped 5 bases, with 12 bases sitting between them. The CDR3 has 13 residues. Per the germline V gene, CDR1 is SGHRS and CDR2 is YFSETQ. The CDR3 sequence is CASSPPGGETQYF. CDR3 coding DNA: TGCGCCAGCAGCCCCCCAGGGGGGGAGACCCAGTACTTC.

This clonotype was counted many times. The J gene is TRBJ2-7, the V gene TRBV20-1; D is possibly TRBD1 or TRBD2 (5 bases each). The CDR3 is 14 residues long. Germline CDR1 reads DFQATT; CDR2 reads SNEGSKA (reference sequence). The germline V and J ends were trimmed by 1 base and 2 bases, with 12 bases remaining between them. The CDR3 protein is CSARVRGVPYEQYF. The CDR3 nucleotides are TGCAGTGCTAGAGTCCGAGGGGTACCCTACGAGCAGTACTTC.

The chain uses TRBV10-3 and TRBJ2-2, with 7 bases that match TRBD1. The J segment lost 7 bases and the V segment lost 0 bases, leaving 11 bases of the junction unmatched. The CDR3 has 17 amino acids. The germline V gene has CDR1 ENHRY and CDR2 SYGVKD. CDR3 coding DNA: TGTGCCATCAGTGAGTCGAACGGCGCAGGGGGTATCGGGGAGCTGTTTTTT. Its protein is CAISESNGAGGIGELFF.